This TCR beta chain is from a study of T-cell memory formation after mild COVID-19. Libraries for TCRalpha and TCRbeta carried sample barcodes and unique molecular identifiers via 5'RACE. Via MiXCR, TCRdb re-called the 5' RACE reads, giving one row per CDR3 protein. The repertoire consists of roughly 500,000 distinct CDR3 sequences, with roughly 21% occurring once and the leading ten covering 9.5% to 15%. Findings of the study overall: CD4+ bias marked clones expanding day 15 to 37, unlike balanced contracting clones.

This CDR3 has 16 amino acids. As to this clonotype: Its target is not known.

This chain links TRBV12-2 with TRBJ1-2. TRBV12-2 is noted as a pseudogene. The source of this sequence is an adult woman who had mild COVID-19 (a few samples of this study predate the infection). Cell type and time point are not known. Sequenced sample: PBMCs or a T cell subset sorted from them (not recorded which). CDR3 in amino acids: CASRLHASLGNYGYTF. The DNA for the CDR3 is TGTGCAAGTCGCTTACACGCGAGCCTGGGTAACTATGGCTACACCTTC.